The clone carrying this TCR beta chain was counted ten times or more. In the source study's methods: Estimates of nucleated cell counts were drawn from the amplification of reference gene primers. The assay was immunoSEQ multiplex PCR, and TCRdb's table has in-frame clones only and misses some. Clonal size and the V and J genes are those of that table, whereas D and trimming came from the DNA. Seen here are roughly 200,000 clones, around 87% observed once, and the top ten hold less than 3.5%. The source of the sample is a study of blood T cell repertoires in COVID-19. For the study at large: Acute and convalescent COVID-19 samples came from the United States, Italy and Spain. Sources were T cells, B-cell-depleted T cells, or PBMCs; the material itself was cDNA or gDNA.

Trimming shortened V by 5 bases and J by 6 bases, and 20 bases separated the two germline ends. Germline V gene lookup returns CDR1 SGHNT and CDR2 YENEEA. The CDR3 spans 16 residues. This receptor was taken from a man in his forties with active or convalescent COVID-19. V usage is TRBV11-3 and J usage is TRBJ2-1, with D possibly matching TRBD2 (6 bases). Material: peripheral blood. CDR3 sequence: CASSLAGTPPGNEQFF. DNA of the CDR3: TGTGCCAGCAGCCTGGCCGGGACTCCGCCCGGCAATGAGCAGTTCTTC.